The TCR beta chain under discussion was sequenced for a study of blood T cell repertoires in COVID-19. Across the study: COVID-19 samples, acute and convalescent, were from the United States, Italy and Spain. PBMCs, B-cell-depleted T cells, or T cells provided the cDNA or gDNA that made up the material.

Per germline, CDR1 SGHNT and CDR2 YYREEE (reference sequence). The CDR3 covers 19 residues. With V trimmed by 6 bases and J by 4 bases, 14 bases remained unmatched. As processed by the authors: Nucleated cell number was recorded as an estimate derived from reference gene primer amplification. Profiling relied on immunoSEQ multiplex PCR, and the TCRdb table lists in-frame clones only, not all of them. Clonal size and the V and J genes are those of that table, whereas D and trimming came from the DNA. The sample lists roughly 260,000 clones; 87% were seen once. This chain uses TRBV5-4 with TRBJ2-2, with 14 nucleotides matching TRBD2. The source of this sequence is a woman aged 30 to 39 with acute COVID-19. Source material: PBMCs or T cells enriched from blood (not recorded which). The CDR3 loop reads CASTPTLTSGGAVTGELFF. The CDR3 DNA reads TGTGCCAGCACGCCCACCCTGACTAGCGGGGGGGCAGTCACCGGGGAGCTGTTTTTT.